These 20 T cell receptor beta chains originate from one sample sequenced in a study of blood T cell repertoires in COVID-19. Profiled with immunoSEQ multiplex PCR; TCRdb holds only in-frame clones, not every one. The table shows about 34,000 clones, with 60% to 80% occurring only once. The sequenced sample consisted of peripheral blood. The receptors come from a human donor in a cohort sampled during active COVID-19.

J is TRBJ1-4 and V is TRBV7-9, with 8 bases identical to TRBD1. Germline trimming cut 1 base from V and 8 bases from J; bases unmatched to any gene: 3. The CDR3 runs 14 residues. Germline-derived CDR1 and CDR2 are SEHNR and FQNEAQ (reference sequence). The CDR3 nucleotides read TGTGCCAGCAGCTTAGGTGGGACAGGCGAAAAACTGTTTTTT. Translating gives CASSLGGTGEKLFF.

The rearrangement links TRBV3-1 (or the pseudogene TRBV3-2) to TRBJ2-1; 12 bases line up with TRBD2. The junction had 4 bases not matched to a gene; V was cut back by 3 bases and J by 7 bases. The CDR3 has 15 amino acids. CDR1 and CDR2 from the germline V gene are LGHDT and YNNKEL (reference sequence). The CDR3 bases are TGTGCCAGCAGCCATCTAGCGGGGGGGAGGAATGAGCAGTTCTTC. Translating gives CASSHLAGGRNEQFF.

The chain carries TRBV6-5 and TRBJ1-2, with TRBD1 matching over 9 bases. The ends lost 2 bases at V and 0 bases at J; junction bases unmatched: 4. CDR1 MNHEY and CDR2 SVGAGI come from the germline V gene. CDR3 length: 16 residues. CDR3 in DNA: TGTGCCAGCAGTTACACAGGGGGCTTCACTAACTATGGCTACACCTTC. Translating gives CASSYTGGFTNYGYTF.

V is TRBV25-1 and J is TRBJ1-2; no clear D. The germline gives CDR1 MGHDK, CDR2 SYGVNS. The V end was cut by 3 bases, the J end by 8 bases, with 13 bases between. There are 13 residues in the CDR3. CDR3 loop: CASSDSRHWGYTF. Here the CDR3 DNA reads TGTGCCAGCAGTGATTCCCGCCACTGGGGCTACACCTTC.

The chain combines TRBV7-2 with TRBJ2-3; D uncertain. V was pared by 1 base and J by 1 base, with 3 bases between. CDR3 size: 13 residues. CDR1 is SGHTA, CDR2 FQGNSA, per germline. CDR3 in DNA: TGTGCCAGCAGCTTAGTAGGCACAGATACGCAGTATTTT. Protein sequence: CASSLVGTDTQYF.

The genes are TRBV11-2 and TRBJ2-7; D is unresolved. V lost 0 bases and J lost 4, with 7 bases in between. The CDR3 is made up of 13 amino acids. Germline V gene lookup returns CDR1 SGHAT and CDR2 FQNNGV. CDR3 residues: CASSLDYRYEQYF. The CDR3 coding sequence is TGTGCCAGCAGCTTAGATTACCGGTACGAGCAGTACTTC.

This clone was recorded a few times. The chain couples TRBV19 to TRBJ1-5; D is possibly TRBD1 (5 bases). V was shortened by 5 bases and J by 4 bases, with 15 bases between the two germline ends. The V gene's germline CDR1 is LNHDA and CDR2 SQIVND (reference sequence). The length of the CDR3 is 15 residues. CDR3 loop: CASSSGGPLNQPQHF. The CDR3 nucleotides read TGTGCCAGTAGTTCGGGGGGACCTCTTAATCAGCCCCAGCATTTT.

The chain links TRBV2 to TRBJ1-5; 8 nucleotides agree with TRBD1. V shed 6 bases, J shed 0 bases, and the junction held 7 bases outside the gene matches. The CDR3 is made up of 16 amino acids. Germline CDR1 is SNHLY and CDR2 is FYNNEI. The CDR3: CASRGQGSNSNQPQHF. As DNA, the CDR3 is TGTGCCAGCAGAGGACAGGGTTCCAATAGCAATCAGCCCCAGCATTTT.

CDR3 region: CASSFNRDRGEKLFF. The CDR3 DNA sequence: TGTGCCAGCAGTTTCAACCGGGACAGGGGTGAAAAACTGTTTTTT. The rearrangement joins TRBV28 to TRBJ1-4; TRBD1 matches 10 bases. V lost 3 bases and J lost 7; bases outside the gene matches: 5. CDR3 length: 15 residues. From germline, CDR1 is MDHEN and CDR2 SYDVKM.

V usage is TRBV2 and J usage is TRBJ2-7, with 10 bases matching TRBD1. J was trimmed by 5 bases and V by 6 bases; bases with no gene match: 13. This CDR3 spans 16 amino acids. CDR1 and CDR2 (germline): SNHLY, FYNNEI. The CDR3 sequence is CASRDNPGQGMHEQYF. In DNA form, the CDR3 reads TGTGCCAGCAGGGATAACCCGGGACAGGGGATGCACGAGCAGTACTTC.

The rearrangement uses TRBV11-2 and TRBJ2-1; the D gene is possibly TRBD2 (7 bases). This CDR3 is built from 17 residues. Looked up from germline, CDR1 is SGHAT and CDR2 is FQNNGV. Between the trimmed V and J ends, which lost 5 bases and 1 base, there was a span of 18 bases. CDR3 residues: CASSGRGALASYNEQFF. The CDR3 DNA is TGTGCCAGCAGCGGCAGGGGAGCACTAGCGTCCTACAATGAGCAGTTCTTC.

The chain employs TRBV12-3 or TRBV12-4 and TRBJ2-7, with D hard to call. Trimming took off 3 bases at V and 4 bases at J, with 10 bases between the two ends. The CDR3 contains 13 residues. The CDR3 DNA reads TGTGCCAGCAGTTTTCTTCTCGGGTACGAGCAGTACTTC. This gives the protein CASSFLLGYEQYF.

The chain employs TRBV5-1 and TRBJ2-2, with D hard to call. The CDR3 sequence is 12 residues long. Trimming removed 4 bases from V and 1 base from J, with 2 bases in between. The V gene's germline CDR1 is SGHRS and CDR2 YFSETQ. The CDR3 sequence is CASSRNTGELFF. DNA of the CDR3: TGCGCCAGCAGCCGGAACACCGGGGAGCTGTTTTTT.

The chain uses TRBV6-5 and TRBJ2-1; D is uncertain. Trimming took off 0 bases at V and 9 bases at J, with 6 bases between the two ends. Germline CDR1 and CDR2: MNHEY and SVGAGI. The length of the CDR3 is 12 residues. The DNA for the CDR3 is TGTGCCAGCAGTTACTCTGCTACTGAGCAGTTCTTC. Protein sequence: CASSYSATEQFF.

V is TRBV27 and J is TRBJ1-2, with D uncertain. This CDR3 has 17 residues. V was clipped by 4 bases and J by 2 bases, with 20 bases between them. Germline CDR1 MNHEY, CDR2 SMNVEV (reference sequence). CDR3 in DNA: TGTGCCAGCAGTTCGCCGGGTCGGGGTTCCCGAAACTATGGCTACACCTTC. It encodes CASSSPGRGSRNYGYTF.

The J gene is TRBJ1-2, the V gene TRBV5-8; unclear D gene. V was shortened by 3 bases and J by 3 bases, with 30 bases between the two germline ends. CDR1 is SGHTS and CDR2 is YDEGEE in the germline V gene. This CDR3 has 20 residues. CDR3 region: CASSSAKRKTGRAGDYGYTF. The CDR3 nucleotides read TGTGCCAGCAGCTCCGCAAAACGAAAAACTGGGAGGGCCGGGGACTATGGCTACACCTTC. Together with reference TRBV5-8 and TRBJ1-2, the CDR3 gives the full variable domain: EAGVTQSPTHLIKTRGQQATLRCSPISGHTSVYWYQQALGLGLQFLLWYDEGEERNRGNFPPRFSGRQFPNYSSELNVNALELEDSALYLCASSSAKRKTGRAGDYGYTFGSGTRLTVV.

The gene calls are TRBV27 and TRBJ1-1; the D gene is possibly TRBD1 (5 bases). The CDR3 length is 14 residues. Between the trimmed V and J ends, which lost 6 bases and 0 bases, there was a span of 11 bases. Germline V gene lookup returns CDR1 MNHEY and CDR2 SMNVEV (reference sequence). This CDR3 reads CASRKQVVNTEAFF. The CDR3 DNA sequence: TGTGCCAGCAGGAAACAGGTCGTGAACACTGAAGCTTTCTTT.

This clone was recorded many times. The chain is built from TRBV6-5 and TRBJ1-5; TRBD1 matches at 7 bases. There are 15 residues in the CDR3. The V gene end was trimmed by 6 bases and the J gene end by 4 bases; junction bases not matched to a gene: 9. CDR1 is MNHEY, CDR2 SVGAGI, per germline. CDR3 nucleotides: TGTGCCAGCAGAATGACAGGGAATGGGAATCAGCCCCAGCATTTT. This codes for CASRMTGNGNQPQHF.

This clone was seen just once. The chain joins TRBV10-3 to TRBJ2-3; tentative D call: TRBD2 (6 bases). The length of the CDR3 is 13 residues. The V end lost 6 bases, the J end lost 0 bases, and 7 bases lay between the germline ends. CDR1 is ENHRY, CDR2 SYGVKD, per germline. This CDR3 reads CAISGGSTDTQYF. CDR3 bases: TGTGCCATCAGCGGGGGAAGCACAGATACGCAGTATTTT.

The chain has TRBV10-1 and TRBJ2-7, with 9 bases lining up with TRBD1. This CDR3 comprises 14 residues. Unmatched junction bases numbered 10, after V lost 6 bases and J lost 7 bases. Per the germline V gene, CDR1 is WNHNN and CDR2 is SYGVQD (reference sequence). CDR3 sequence reads: CASSAGTGIAEQYF. The CDR3 DNA reads as TGCGCCAGCAGCGCCGGGACAGGGATTGCGGAGCAGTACTTC.